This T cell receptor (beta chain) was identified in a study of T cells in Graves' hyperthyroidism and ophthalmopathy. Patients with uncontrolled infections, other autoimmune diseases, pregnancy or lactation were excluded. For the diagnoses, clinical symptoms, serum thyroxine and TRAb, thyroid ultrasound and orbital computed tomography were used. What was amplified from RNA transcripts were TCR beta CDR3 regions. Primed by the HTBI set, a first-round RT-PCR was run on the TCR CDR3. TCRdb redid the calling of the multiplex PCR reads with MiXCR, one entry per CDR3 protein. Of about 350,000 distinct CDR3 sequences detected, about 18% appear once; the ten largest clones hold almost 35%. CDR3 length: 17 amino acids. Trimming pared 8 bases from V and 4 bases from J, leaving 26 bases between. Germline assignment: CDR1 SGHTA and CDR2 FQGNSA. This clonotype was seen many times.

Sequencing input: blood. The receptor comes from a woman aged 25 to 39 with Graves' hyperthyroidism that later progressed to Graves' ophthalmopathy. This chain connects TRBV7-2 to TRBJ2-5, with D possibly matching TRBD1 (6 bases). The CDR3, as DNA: TGTGCCAGCCTCAAAGGGAACGTTGGGGGCCCCGGAGAGACCCAGTACTTC. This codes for CASLKGNVGGPGETQYF.